This TCR beta chain was found in a study of beta chain features in type 1 diabetes. Points from the study as a whole: The naive, central memory and Treg TCRB repertoires of patients appeared to be more similar to one another than those of healthy donors. People with Type 1 diabetes carried modestly yet significantly shorter TCRB CDR3s in all four CD4+ subsets.

The authors obtained over 95% purity in all sorted populations. Points on this clone: Its antigen remains unidentified. Different DNA sequences within this sample yield the same CDR3.

Isolated RNA was reverse transcribed in full, so expressed TCRB transcripts were sequenced. Using immunoSEQ multiplex PCR, the repertoire was profiled, and TCRdb retains in-frame clones only, with some absent. The sample lists a few hundred thousand clones, roughly 12% occurring once. The source is a woman aged 18-29 years with type 1 diabetes. Sequencing was performed on naive CD4+ T cells from blood.

The CDR3 protein is CSVARVLNTEAFF. The CDR3 DNA sequence: TGCAGCGTTGCTCGAGTCCTGAACACTGAAGCTTTCTTT. The chain carries TRBV29-1 and TRBJ1-1; D gene unclear. The CDR3 loop spans 13 amino acids. Germline V gene data show CDR1 as SQVTM and CDR2 as ANQGSEA. V was pared by 4 bases and J by 0 bases, with 9 bases between.